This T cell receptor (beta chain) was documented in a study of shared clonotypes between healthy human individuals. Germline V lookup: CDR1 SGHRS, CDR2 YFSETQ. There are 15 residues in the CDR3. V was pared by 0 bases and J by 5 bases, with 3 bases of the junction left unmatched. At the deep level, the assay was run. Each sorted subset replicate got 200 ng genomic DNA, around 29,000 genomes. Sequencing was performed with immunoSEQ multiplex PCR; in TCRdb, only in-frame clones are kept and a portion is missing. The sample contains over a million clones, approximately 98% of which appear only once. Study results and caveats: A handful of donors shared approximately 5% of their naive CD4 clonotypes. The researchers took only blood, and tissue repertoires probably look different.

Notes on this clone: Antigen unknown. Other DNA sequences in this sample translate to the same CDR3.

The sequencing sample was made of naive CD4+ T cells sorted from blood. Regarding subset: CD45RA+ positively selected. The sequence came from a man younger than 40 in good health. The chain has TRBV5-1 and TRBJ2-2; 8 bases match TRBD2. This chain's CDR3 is CASSLAASGTGELFF. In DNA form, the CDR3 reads TGCGCCAGCAGCTTGGCGGCTAGCGGGACCGGGGAGCTGTTTTTT.